This T cell receptor beta chain emerged from a study of blood T cell repertoires in COVID-19. For the study at large: There were acute and convalescent COVID-19 samples, and they came from the United States, Italy and Spain. The analysed material was cDNA or gDNA that came from T cells, B-cell-depleted T cells, or PBMCs.

In the original processing: Researchers report that nucleated cell counts were estimated from reference gene primer amplification. TCRdb's copy holds only in-frame clones and misses some; the assay was immunoSEQ multiplex PCR. V and J calls and clone size follow that table, whereas D and trimming were derived from the DNA. The sample yields roughly 100,000 clones, 84% seen once. J gave up 7 bases and V 5 bases, and 9 bases lay outside the gene matches. The V gene's germline CDR1 is MNHEY and CDR2 SVGAGI. CDR3 length equals 15 residues. The chain combines TRBV6-5 with TRBJ1-5; 9 bases are a match to TRBD1. Specimen: peripheral blood. This clonotype originated in a man in his sixties with acute or convalescent COVID-19. CDR3: CASSQGTGKGQPQHF. CDR3 nucleotides: TGTGCCAGCAGTCAGGGGACAGGGAAAGGCCAGCCCCAGCATTTT.